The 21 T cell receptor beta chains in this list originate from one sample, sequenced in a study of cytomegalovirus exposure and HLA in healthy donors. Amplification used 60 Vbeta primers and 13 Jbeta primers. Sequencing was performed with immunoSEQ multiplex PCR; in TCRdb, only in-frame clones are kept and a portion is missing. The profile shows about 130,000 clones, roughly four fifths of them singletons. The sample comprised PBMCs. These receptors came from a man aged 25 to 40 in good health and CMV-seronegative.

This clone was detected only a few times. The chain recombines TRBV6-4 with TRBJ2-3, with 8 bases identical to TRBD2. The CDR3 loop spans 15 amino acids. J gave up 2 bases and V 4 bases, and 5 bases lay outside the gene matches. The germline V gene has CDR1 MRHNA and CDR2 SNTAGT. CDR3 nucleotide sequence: TGTGCCAGCAGTGTCGGGAGGGAGGACACAGATACGCAGTATTTT. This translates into CASSVGREDTDTQYF.

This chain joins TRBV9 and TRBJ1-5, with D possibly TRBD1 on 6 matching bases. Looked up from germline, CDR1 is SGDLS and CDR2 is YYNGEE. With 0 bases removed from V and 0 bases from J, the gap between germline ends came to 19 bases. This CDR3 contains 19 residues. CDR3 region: CASSVGEGVGRDSNQPQHF. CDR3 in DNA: TGTGCCAGCAGCGTAGGGGAGGGGGTGGGGAGGGATAGCAATCAGCCCCAGCATTTT.

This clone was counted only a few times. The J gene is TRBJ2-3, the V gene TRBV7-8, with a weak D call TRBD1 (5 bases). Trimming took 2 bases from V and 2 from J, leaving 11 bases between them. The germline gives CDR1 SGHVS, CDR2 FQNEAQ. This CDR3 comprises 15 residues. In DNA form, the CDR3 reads TGTGCCAGCAGCTTATGGGGCAGGGTCACAGATACGCAGTATTTT. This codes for CASSLWGRVTDTQYF. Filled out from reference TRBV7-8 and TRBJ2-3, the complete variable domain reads GAGVSQSPRYKVAKRGQDVALRCDPISGHVSLFWYQQALGQGPEFLTYFQNEAQLDKSGLPSDRFFAERPEGSVSTLKIQRTQQEDSAVYLCASSLWGRVTDTQYFGPGTRLTVL.

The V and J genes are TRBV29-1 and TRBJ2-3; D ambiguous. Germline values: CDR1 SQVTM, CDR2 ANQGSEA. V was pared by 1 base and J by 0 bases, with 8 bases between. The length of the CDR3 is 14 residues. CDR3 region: CSVEGSTSTDTQYF. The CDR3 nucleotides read TGCAGCGTTGAAGGGTCAACTAGCACAGATACGCAGTATTTT.

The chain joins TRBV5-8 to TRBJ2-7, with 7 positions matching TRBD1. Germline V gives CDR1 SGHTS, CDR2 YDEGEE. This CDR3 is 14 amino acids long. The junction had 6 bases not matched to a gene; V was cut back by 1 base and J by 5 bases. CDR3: CASSLTGVRDEQYF. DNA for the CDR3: TGTGCCAGCAGCTTGACAGGGGTTAGGGACGAGCAGTACTTC.

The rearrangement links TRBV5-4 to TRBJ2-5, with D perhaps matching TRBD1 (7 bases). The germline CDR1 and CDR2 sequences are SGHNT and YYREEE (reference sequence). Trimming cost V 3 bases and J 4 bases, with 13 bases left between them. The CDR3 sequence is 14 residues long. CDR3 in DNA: TGTGCCAGCAGCTCTCGACAGGGAGGAGAGACCCAGTACTTC. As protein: CASSSRQGGETQYF.

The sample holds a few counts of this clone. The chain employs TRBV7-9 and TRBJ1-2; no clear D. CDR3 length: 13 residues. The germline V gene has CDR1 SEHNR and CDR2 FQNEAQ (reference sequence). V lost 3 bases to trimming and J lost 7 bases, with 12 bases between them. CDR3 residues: CASSLQRLGGYTF. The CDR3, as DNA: TGTGCCAGCAGCTTGCAGCGATTAGGTGGCTACACCTTC. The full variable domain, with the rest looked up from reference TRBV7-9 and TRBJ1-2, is DTGVSQNPRHKITKRGQNVTFRCDPISEHNRLYWYRQTLGQGPEFLTYFQNEAQLEKSRLLSDRFSAERPKGSFSTLEIQRTEQGDSAMYLCASSLQRLGGYTFGSGTRLTVV.

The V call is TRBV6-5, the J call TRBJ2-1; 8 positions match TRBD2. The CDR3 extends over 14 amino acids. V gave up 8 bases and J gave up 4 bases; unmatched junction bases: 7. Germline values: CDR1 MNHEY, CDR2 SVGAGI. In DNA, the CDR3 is TGTGCCAGCGCCGGGAGGGCCATGTACAATGAGCAGTTCTTC. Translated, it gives CASAGRAMYNEQFF.

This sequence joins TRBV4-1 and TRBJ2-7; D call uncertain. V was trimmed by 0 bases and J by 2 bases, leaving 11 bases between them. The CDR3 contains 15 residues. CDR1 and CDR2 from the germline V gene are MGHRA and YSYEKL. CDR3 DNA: TGCGCCAGCAGCCAAGAACTGCCGCGAGCCTACGAGCAGTACTTC. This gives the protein CASSQELPRAYEQYF.

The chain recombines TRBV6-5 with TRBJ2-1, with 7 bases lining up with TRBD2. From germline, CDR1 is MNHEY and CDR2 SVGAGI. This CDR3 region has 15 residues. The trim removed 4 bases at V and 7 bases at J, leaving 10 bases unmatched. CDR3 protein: CASSLGLRRRNEQFF. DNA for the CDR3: TGTGCCAGCAGTTTGGGACTAAGGCGTCGGAATGAGCAGTTCTTC.

The CDR3 nucleotides are TGTGCCAGCAGCCCAGAAAACACCGGGGAGCTGTTTTTT. It specifies CASSPENTGELFF. This chain connects TRBV5-6 to TRBJ2-2; D gene uncertain. Trimming pared 4 bases from V and 2 bases from J, leaving 6 bases between. The CDR3 contains 13 residues. Germline CDR1 is SGHDT and CDR2 is YYEEEE.

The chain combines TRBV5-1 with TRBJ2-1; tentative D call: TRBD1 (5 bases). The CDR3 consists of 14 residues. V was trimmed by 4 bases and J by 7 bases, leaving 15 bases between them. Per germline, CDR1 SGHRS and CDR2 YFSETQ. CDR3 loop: CASSPEGRANEQFF. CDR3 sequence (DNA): TGCGCCAGCAGCCCGGAAGGCAGGGCGAATGAGCAGTTCTTC. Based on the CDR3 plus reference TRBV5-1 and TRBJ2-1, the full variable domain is KAGVTQTPRYLIKTRGQQVTLSCSPISGHRSVSWYQQTPGQGLQFLFEYFSETQRNKGNFPGRFSGRQFSNSRSEMNVSTLELGDSALYLCASSPEGRANEQFFGPGTRLTVL.

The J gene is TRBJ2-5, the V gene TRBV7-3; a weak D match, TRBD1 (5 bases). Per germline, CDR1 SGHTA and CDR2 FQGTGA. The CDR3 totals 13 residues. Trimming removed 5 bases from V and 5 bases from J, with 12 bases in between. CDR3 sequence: CASSQGTGETQYF. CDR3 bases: TGTGCCAGCAGCCAAGGCACAGGCGAGACCCAGTACTTC.

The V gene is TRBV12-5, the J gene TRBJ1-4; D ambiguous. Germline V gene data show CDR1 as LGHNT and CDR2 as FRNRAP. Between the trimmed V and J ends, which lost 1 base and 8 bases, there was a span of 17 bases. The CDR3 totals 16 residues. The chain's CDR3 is CASGLGQPRSYEKLFF. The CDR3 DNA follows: TGTGCTAGTGGTTTGGGTCAACCCAGGTCTTACGAAAAACTGTTTTTT.

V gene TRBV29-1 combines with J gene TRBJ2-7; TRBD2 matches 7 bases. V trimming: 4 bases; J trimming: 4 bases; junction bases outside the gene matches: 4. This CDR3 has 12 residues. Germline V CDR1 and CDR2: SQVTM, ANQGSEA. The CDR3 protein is CSVAREGYEQYF. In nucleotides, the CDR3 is TGCAGCGTTGCCAGGGAGGGATACGAGCAGTACTTC.

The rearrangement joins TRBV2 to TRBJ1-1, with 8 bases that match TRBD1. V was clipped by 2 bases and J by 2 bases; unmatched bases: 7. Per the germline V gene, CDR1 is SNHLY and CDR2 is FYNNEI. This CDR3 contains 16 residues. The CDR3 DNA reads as TGTGCCAGCAGTGAAAGGTCAGGGGGCTATAACACTGAAGCTTTCTTT. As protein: CASSERSGGYNTEAFF.

CDR3 sequence reads: CAWSKGAEQPQHF. CDR3 sequence (DNA): TGTGCCTGGAGTAAGGGGGCAGAGCAGCCCCAGCATTTT. The V call is TRBV30, the J call TRBJ1-5; 7 bases align to TRBD1. This CDR3 spans 13 amino acids. In germline, CDR1 is GTSNPN, CDR2 SVGIG (reference sequence). The junction had 5 bases not matched to a gene; V was cut back by 2 bases and J by 7 bases.

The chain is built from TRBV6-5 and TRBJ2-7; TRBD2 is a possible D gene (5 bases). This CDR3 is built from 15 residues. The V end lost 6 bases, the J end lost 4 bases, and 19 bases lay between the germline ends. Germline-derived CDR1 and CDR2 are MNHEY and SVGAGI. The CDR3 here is CASSLRGLANYEQYF. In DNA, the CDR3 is TGTGCCAGCAGCCTCCGAGGACTGGCAAATTACGAGCAGTACTTC.

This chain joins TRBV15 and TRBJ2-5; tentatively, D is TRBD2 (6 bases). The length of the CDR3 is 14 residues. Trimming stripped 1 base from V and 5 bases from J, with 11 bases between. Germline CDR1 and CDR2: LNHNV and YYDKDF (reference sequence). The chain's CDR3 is CATSRGQLAETQYF. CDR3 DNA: TGTGCCACCAGCAGAGGGCAGCTAGCGGAGACCCAGTACTTC.

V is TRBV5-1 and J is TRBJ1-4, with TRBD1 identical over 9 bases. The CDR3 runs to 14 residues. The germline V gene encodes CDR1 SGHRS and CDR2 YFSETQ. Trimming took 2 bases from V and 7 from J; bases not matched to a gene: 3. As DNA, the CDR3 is TGCGCCAGCAGCTTTGGACAGGGGATTGAAAAACTGTTTTTT. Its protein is CASSFGQGIEKLFF.

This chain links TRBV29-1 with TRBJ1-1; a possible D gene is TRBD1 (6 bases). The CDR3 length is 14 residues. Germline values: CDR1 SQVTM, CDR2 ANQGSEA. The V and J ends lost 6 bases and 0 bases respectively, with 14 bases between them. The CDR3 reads CSVDLTGLNTEAFF. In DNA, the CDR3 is TGCAGCGTAGACCTGACAGGATTGAACACTGAAGCTTTCTTT.